The 2 T cell receptor beta chains below come from one sample, sequenced in a study of cytomegalovirus exposure and HLA in healthy donors. The PCR contained 60 Vbeta and 13 Jbeta primers. The assay was immunoSEQ multiplex PCR, and TCRdb's table has in-frame clones only and misses some. The sample comprises under 150,000 clones, 79% of which are singletons, and roughly 2% rests with the top ten. Sequenced material: PBMCs. These receptors were collected from a young man in good health and CMV-seronegative.

V is TRBV7-6 and J is TRBJ1-2, with 10 positions matching TRBD1. Trimming took 1 base from V and 6 from J; bases not matched to a gene: 2. The CDR3 runs 14 residues. Germline lookup yields CDR1 SGHVS and CDR2 FNYEAQ. The CDR3 DNA reads TGTGCCAGCAGCTTAGAAGGGACAGGGGATGGCTACACCTTC. Translated, it gives CASSLEGTGDGYTF.

This sequence joins TRBV4-3 and TRBJ1-6; no definite D call. The CDR3 runs 15 residues. In germline, CDR1 is LGHNA, CDR2 YSLEER. Trimming took off 4 bases at V and 0 bases at J, with 7 bases between the two ends. The DNA of the CDR3 is TGCGCCAGCAGCCTACGCAGCTCCTATAATTCACCCCTCCACTTT. Its translation is CASSLRSSYNSPLHF.